This section outlines one T cell receptor beta chain sequence together with its context. Assay: immunoSEQ multiplex PCR; the TCRdb copy retains only in-frame clones and omits some. The data show 110,000 or so clones, 88% seen once. The CDR3 loop spans 16 amino acids. The V gene's germline CDR1 is SGDLS and CDR2 YYNGEE. The V and J ends lost 0 bases and 1 base respectively, with 11 bases between them. This record belongs to a study of cytomegalovirus exposure and HLA in healthy donors. This receptor was obtained from a man aged 18 to 30 in good health and CMV-seronegative. The sequenced sample was PBMCs. This chain uses TRBV9 with TRBJ1-3; TRBD1 is a possible D gene (5 bases). CDR3 region: CASSVEPAGSGNTIYF. In DNA, the CDR3 is TGTGCCAGCAGCGTAGAACCGGCAGGGTCTGGAAACACCATATATTTT. The full variable domain, its missing parts supplied by reference TRBV9 and TRBJ1-3, is DSGVTQTPKHLITATGQRVTLRCSPRSGDLSVYWYQQSLDQGLQFLIQYYNGEERAKGNILERFSAQQFPDLHSELNLSSLELGDSALYFCASSVEPAGSGNTIYFGEGSWLTVV.